This is a list of T cell receptor beta chains from one sample in a study of blood T cell repertoires in COVID-19. Only in-frame clones appear in the TCRdb table, and some are missing; sequencing was by immunoSEQ multiplex PCR. The table shows more than 150,000 clones, with around 80% occurring only once. The specimen sequenced was peripheral blood. The receptor set was obtained from a man aged 25-40 years with active or convalescent COVID-19. Both conserved end residues are part of each CDR3. Fields, in order: V gene, J gene, CDR3 protein.

TRBV27	TRBJ2-7	CASSHAGRDYEQYF
TRBV29-1	TRBJ2-1	CSVDGPGNEQFF
TRBV19	TRBJ2-7	CASSLGLSSYEQYF
TRBV25-1	TRBJ2-5	CASSGPVSAETQYF
TRBV14	TRBJ2-2	CASSRLVNTGELFF
TRBV18	TRBJ1-1	CASSPWDSKNTEAFF
TRBV10-1	TRBJ2-3	CASSELAGGPDTQYF
TRBV6-6	TRBJ1-2	CASRGDRVNGYTF
TRBV10-2	TRBJ2-5	CASSRGLAGVAYQETQYF
TRBV5-5	TRBJ1-6	CASSFPQSNSPLHF
TRBV29-1	TRBJ2-3	CSVGGRTDTQYF
TRBV7-7	TRBJ2-3	CASSLETGGADTQYF
TRBV4-1	TRBJ1-3	CASSQDNLFLSGNTIYF
TRBV9	TRBJ1-2	CASSALTGSPDYTF
TRBV5-1	TRBJ1-2	CASSLLRTSDYGYTF
TRBV2	TRBJ2-1	CASSERGTYNEQFF
TRBV24-1	TRBJ1-2	CATSDTGQLPWGYTF
TRBV9	TRBJ2-1	CASSVESGGGNEQFF
TRBV10-1	TRBJ1-4	CASRSRGRGPTTNEKLFF
TRBV7-9	TRBJ1-1	CASSLAKQGALTEAFF
TRBV24-1	TRBJ2-2	CATSDSKNSNTGELFF
TRBV13	TRBJ2-5	CASSLGGRRQETQYF
TRBV18	TRBJ1-5	CASSPKQGDNQPQHF
TRBV7-9	TRBJ2-7	CASSATSGISYEQYF
TRBV7-2	TRBJ2-5	CASSLERRVQETQYF
TRBV30	TRBJ1-5	CAWSVGLDQPQHF
TRBV27	TRBJ1-2	CASRTGQPGGYGYTF
TRBV5-1	TRBJ2-5	CASSLPPTEETQYF
TRBV6-5	TRBJ1-6	CASRSEVPASLHF
TRBV7-6	TRBJ1-2	CASSLSGDGYTF
TRBV19	TRBJ1-2	CASSIGQGSYGYTF
TRBV4-3	TRBJ2-5	CASSQDYGNSGEETQYF
TRBV7-2	TRBJ1-5	CATSGSFSQPQHF
TRBV3-1/TRBV3-2	TRBJ1-6	CASSRQGRVVDSPLHF
TRBV2	TRBJ1-1	CASRGTGLGNRAFF
TRBV4-1	TRBJ2-5	CASSQGRGETQYF
TRBV12-1	TRBJ1-6	CASSSLARGQTNSPLHF
TRBV5-6	TRBJ1-1	CASSPGGSNTEAFF
TRBV9	TRBJ2-1	CASSEELAELNEQFF
TRBV4-1	TRBJ2-1	CASSQRLAELYNEQFF
TRBV5-4	TRBJ2-3	CASSLAGGGRTDTQYF
TRBV7-9	TRBJ2-7	CASSKGQGTIEQYF
TRBV6-5	TRBJ1-6	CASTRGGGDNSPLHF
TRBV7-8	TRBJ2-3	CASSPLPGQTTTDTQYF
TRBV28	TRBJ1-2	CASSQITGTGSYGYTF
TRBV9	TRBJ2-2	CASSVGLALNTGELFF
TRBV7-9	TRBJ2-7	CASRQSGSRYEQYF
TRBV7-9	TRBJ2-1	CASTRGGEYSYNEQFF